What follows are 16 T cell receptor beta chains derived from one specimen sequenced in a study of blood T cell repertoires in COVID-19. Repertoires were generated with immunoSEQ multiplex PCR, while TCRdb's copy carries only in-frame clones and drops some. This sample has 150,000 or so clones, with less than 90% found just once. The sample consisted of peripheral blood. The receptors stem from a man between 18 and 35 years old with active or convalescent COVID-19.

This clone was counted once. The J gene is TRBJ1-2, the V gene TRBV6-5, with D possibly TRBD1 on 6 matching bases. Germline V gives CDR1 MNHEY, CDR2 SVGAGI. Trimming shortened V by 6 bases and J by 0 bases, and 14 bases separated the two germline ends. The CDR3 is 15 amino acids. The CDR3 nucleotides are TGTGCCAGCAGCCCGACAGGAATCTCTAACTATGGCTACACCTTC. This sequence encodes CASSPTGISNYGYTF.

This chain uses TRBV6-5 with TRBJ1-2; D is possibly TRBD1 (6 bases). Trimming pared 2 bases from V and 5 bases from J, leaving 12 bases between. CDR1 and CDR2 from the germline V gene are MNHEY and SVGAGI. The CDR3 runs 14 residues. CDR3 region: CASSYGQGPYGYTF. Here the CDR3 DNA reads TGTGCCAGCAGTTACGGGCAGGGGCCTTATGGCTACACCTTC.

The J gene is TRBJ2-2, the V gene TRBV29-1; no clear D. CDR3 length equals 12 residues. Per the germline V gene, CDR1 is SQVTM and CDR2 is ANQGSEA. Deletions cut 6 bases from V and 5 bases from J, with 10 bases between. The chain's CDR3 is CSVGKRTGELFF. The CDR3 DNA reads TGCAGCGTCGGCAAGAGGACCGGGGAGCTGTTTTTT.

The chain employs TRBV29-1 and TRBJ1-5, with D unresolved. V was clipped by 6 bases and J by 8 bases, with 14 bases between them. The germline CDR1 and CDR2 sequences are SQVTM and ANQGSEA. CDR3 length: 12 amino acids. For the CDR3, the DNA is TGCAGCGTCCACAGTGCCGGGGAGCCCCAGCATTTT. This sequence encodes CSVHSAGEPQHF.

This chain joins TRBV30 and TRBJ1-5; D is undetermined. Germline V gene sequence: CDR1 GTSNPN, CDR2 SVGIG (reference sequence). This CDR3 spans 14 amino acids. Trimming removed 2 bases from V and 2 bases from J, with 10 bases in between. The CDR3 DNA reads TGTGCCTGGAGTCTTTACACCCGCAATCAGCCCCAGCATTTT. Protein sequence: CAWSLYTRNQPQHF.

The gene calls are TRBV19 and TRBJ2-1; a weak D match, TRBD1 (5 bases). The CDR3 sequence is 15 residues long. The ends were cut back, 5 bases at V and 3 bases at J, with 14 bases in the middle. The germline V gene has CDR1 LNHDA and CDR2 SQIVND (reference sequence). The CDR3 is CASSVDNRGYNEQFF. DNA of the CDR3: TGTGCCAGTAGTGTGGACAATCGTGGCTACAATGAGCAGTTCTTC.

This chain uses TRBV6-6 with TRBJ1-3; D unresolved. Germline values: CDR1 MNHNY, CDR2 SVGAGI (reference sequence). Trimming took 0 bases from V and 8 from J, leaving 14 bases between them. This CDR3 comprises 15 residues. The CDR3 bases are TGTGCCAGCAGTTACTCGGGAGAGGATAAGGACACCATATATTTT. Its protein is CASSYSGEDKDTIYF.

This clone was seen a few times. This rearrangement joins TRBV5-6 to TRBJ1-5; D is uncertain. The CDR3 covers 14 residues. Germline V gene sequence: CDR1 SGHDT, CDR2 YYEEEE. V lost 1 base, J lost 1 base, and 6 bases lay in between. The CDR3 bases are TGTGCCAGCAGCTTGCGAGGCAGCAATCAGCCCCAGCATTTT. Translation: CASSLRGSNQPQHF.

This rearrangement joins TRBV9 to TRBJ2-1; 15 bases fit TRBD2. The CDR3 sequence is 17 residues long. J was trimmed by 7 bases and V by 2 bases; bases with no gene match: 7. Germline V gene lookup returns CDR1 SGDLS and CDR2 YYNGEE. CDR3 region: CASSVGLAGGSVNEQFF. The CDR3, as DNA: TGTGCCAGCAGCGTCGGACTAGCGGGGGGGAGCGTTAATGAGCAGTTCTTC.

The chain combines TRBV7-2 with TRBJ2-5; 8 nucleotides align to TRBD2. The CDR3 has 15 amino acids. The J segment lost 5 bases and the V segment lost 5 bases, leaving 10 bases of the junction unmatched. The V gene's germline CDR1 is SGHTA and CDR2 FQGNSA. The CDR3: CASSQLADLWETQYF. In DNA, the CDR3 is TGTGCCAGCAGCCAACTAGCGGATCTCTGGGAGACCCAGTACTTC.

The V and J genes are TRBV6-4 and TRBJ2-1, with 14 bases matching TRBD2. The CDR3 is made up of 16 amino acids. Unmatched junction bases numbered 8, after V lost 6 bases and J lost 7 bases. CDR1 is MRHNA, CDR2 SNTAGT, per germline. CDR3 protein: CASSATSGGATNEQFF. The CDR3 DNA follows: TGTGCCAGCAGCGCGACTAGCGGGGGGGCGACGAATGAGCAGTTCTTC.

The chain recombines TRBV10-2 with TRBJ2-7; unclear D gene. Trimming removed 7 bases at V and 5 bases at J, with 9 bases between. Germline V gives CDR1 WSHSY, CDR2 SAAADI. The CDR3 runs to 11 residues. The CDR3 loop is CASMKENEQYF. The CDR3 bases are TGCGCCAGCATGAAGGAGAACGAGCAGTACTTC.

The CDR3 here is CASSQEWAKYF. The CDR3 coding sequence is TGTGCCAGCAGCCAAGAGTGGGCTAAGTACTTC. V usage is TRBV14 and J usage is TRBJ2-7; no clear D gene. CDR1 SGHDN and CDR2 FVKESK come from the germline V gene. Trimming took off 0 bases at V and 11 bases at J, with 8 bases between the two ends. This CDR3 has 11 amino acids.

The chain couples TRBV19 to TRBJ2-7, with TRBD2 identical over 8 bases. The germline V gene has CDR1 LNHDA and CDR2 SQIVND (reference sequence). The V segment lost 4 bases and the J segment 2 bases; nucleotides outside the gene matches: 7. This CDR3 is 15 amino acids long. CDR3 nucleotides: TGTGCCAGTAGTACTACTAGCGGATCTACCTACGAGCAGTACTTC. Translation: CASSTTSGSTYEQYF.

CDR3 sequence: CASSPGQWVEQYF. The CDR3 DNA reads TGTGCCAGCTCACCGGGACAGTGGGTCGAGCAGTACTTC. This chain connects TRBV18 to TRBJ2-7; 7 nucleotides line up with TRBD1. The germline V gene has CDR1 KGHSH and CDR2 LQKENI. This CDR3 has 13 amino acids. V lost 3 bases to trimming and J lost 6 bases; unmatched junction nucleotides: 5.

Written as DNA, the CDR3 is TGTGCCAGCAGCTTGGACAGGGATGAAAAACTGTTTTTT. It codes for CASSLDRDEKLFF. The V call is TRBV5-4, the J call TRBJ1-4; maybe TRBD1 (6 bases). V lost 0 bases to trimming and J lost 6 bases, with 6 bases between them. CDR3 size: 13 residues. CDR1 and CDR2 (germline): SGHNT, YYREEE (reference sequence).